This T cell receptor beta chain was identified in a study of technical replicates of blood from a few donors. This clone is a singleton in its sample. CDR1 is SEHNR and CDR2 is FQNEAQ in the germline V gene (reference sequence). The CDR3 has 13 amino acids. V lost 4 bases to trimming and J lost 5 bases, with 12 bases between them. Clones were read by immunoSEQ multiplex PCR, and TCRdb kept only the in-frame ones, dropping some. Of 55,000 to 80,000 clones listed, under 90% were seen once; the top ten hold 4% to 5.5%. The sequenced material came from PBMCs. This sequence was found in a human donor in good health. Some clones in this sample may be carry-over from other donors' samples. This chain connects TRBV7-9 to TRBJ2-7; no clear D gene. CDR3 region: CASSSGLVHEQYF. CDR3 bases: TGTGCCAGCAGCTCGGGTTTGGTCCACGAGCAGTACTTC.